These 26 T cell receptor beta chains share one sample of origin, sequenced in a study of T cells in Graves' hyperthyroidism and ophthalmopathy. Amplification of TCR beta CDR3 regions used RNA as the template. An initial round of RT-PCR targeting the TCR CDR3 relied on the HTBI primer set. A single record per CDR3 protein comes from TCRdb applying MiXCR to the multiplex PCR reads. The table includes over 650,000 distinct CDR3 sequences, 16% detected once. The sample consisted of blood. These receptors were obtained from a man in his late teens or twenties with Graves' hyperthyroidism.

This clonotype was counted a few times. The V and J genes are TRBV6-1 and TRBJ1-2; D may be TRBD1 (5 bases). The CDR3 extends over 16 amino acids. Germline V gene data show CDR1 as MNHNS and CDR2 as SASEGT. Between the trimmed V and J ends, which lost 0 bases and 5 bases, there was a span of 16 bases. In nucleotides, the CDR3 is TGTGCCAGCAGTGAAGCCGACCGACAGTCGAGTTATGGCTACACCTTC. Translation: CASSEADRQSSYGYTF.

V usage is TRBV13 and J usage is TRBJ2-3, with TRBD2 identical over 11 bases. Per germline, CDR1 PRHDT and CDR2 FYEKMQ (reference sequence). The CDR3 length is 16 residues. V lost 5 bases to trimming and J lost 2 bases; unmatched junction nucleotides: 6. The CDR3 reads CASSRTSGGDTDTQYF. The CDR3 DNA reads TGTGCCAGCAGCCGTACTAGCGGGGGTGACACAGATACGCAGTATTTT.

This clonotype was detected ten times or more. The V call is TRBV3-1, the J call TRBJ1-1; D not certain. Trimming stripped 5 bases from V and 4 bases from J, with 11 bases between. This CDR3 contains 13 residues. CDR1 is LGHDT, CDR2 YNNKEL, per germline (reference sequence). For the CDR3, the DNA is TGTGCCAGCAGCGAAGTTTGGGGCACTGAAGCTTTCTTT. Encoded protein: CASSEVWGTEAFF.

This clonotype was observed a handful of times. This rearrangement joins TRBV9 to TRBJ2-5; D ambiguous. The CDR3 length is 14 residues. Germline assignment: CDR1 SGDLS and CDR2 YYNGEE. V gave up 0 bases and J gave up 0 bases, with 6 bases separating them. The CDR3 region is CASSVESNQETQYF. CDR3 nucleotide sequence: TGTGCCAGCAGCGTAGAGAGCAACCAAGAGACCCAGTACTTC.

Notes on this clonotype: It may be a read error: a sequence one base away is much more abundant. V is TRBV6-2 or TRBV6-3 and J is TRBJ2-3, with D tentatively TRBD2 (6 bases). V gave up 2 bases and J gave up 8 bases, with 17 bases separating them. Germline V gene data show CDR1 as MNHEY and CDR2 as SVGEGT. This CDR3 spans 15 amino acids. This chain's CDR3 is CASSYGGKGPGTQYF. In DNA, the CDR3 is TGTGCCAGCAGTTACGGCGGGAAGGGTCCAGGTACGCAGTATTTT.

The rearrangement uses TRBV3-1 and TRBJ2-3; possibly TRBD1 or TRBD2 for D (5 bases each). This CDR3 comprises 13 residues. CDR1 LGHDT and CDR2 YNNKEL come from the germline V gene (reference sequence). Trimming took 5 bases from V and 6 from J, leaving 12 bases between them. In nucleotides, the CDR3 is TGTGCCAGCAGCGGGACCAGTATGGATACGCAGTATTTT. Protein product: CASSGTSMDTQYF.

The V gene is TRBV10-3, the J gene TRBJ1-1; D gene uncertain. The CDR3 consists of 11 residues. Germline CDR1 ENHRY, CDR2 SYGVKD. V was pared by 7 bases and J by 4 bases, with 7 bases between. The CDR3 nucleotides read TGTGCCATCAAAGGAACCACTGAAGCTTTCTTT. This encodes CAIKGTTEAFF.

This clonotype was picked up many times. The V call is TRBV7-2, the J call TRBJ2-1; possibly TRBD2 for D (5 bases). Germline assignment: CDR1 SGHTA and CDR2 FQGNSA. V shed 5 bases and J shed 2 bases, with 13 bases lying between them. The CDR3 consists of 15 residues. CDR3 in amino acids: CASSPRKRTYNEQFF. The CDR3 coding sequence is TGTGCCAGCAGCCCACGGAAGCGGACCTACAATGAGCAGTTCTTC.

This clonotype came up many times. V gene TRBV6-2 or TRBV6-3 combines with J gene TRBJ1-5, with 10 bases aligning to TRBD1. The V segment lost 6 bases and the J segment 0 bases; nucleotides outside the gene matches: 8. The CDR3 is 17 amino acids. Germline values: CDR1 MNHEY, CDR2 SVGEGT. CDR3: CASRGTGVTYSNQPQHF. CDR3 nucleotide sequence: TGTGCCAGCAGGGGGACAGGGGTTACTTATAGCAATCAGCCCCAGCATTTT.

This clonotype showed up many times. V is TRBV7-2 and J is TRBJ2-2; 11 bases line up with TRBD1. The CDR3 contains 16 residues. Unmatched junction bases numbered 3, after V lost 2 bases and J lost 4 bases. The germline gives CDR1 SGHTA, CDR2 FQGNSA. Written as DNA, the CDR3 is TGTGCCAGCAGCTTAAGGACAGGGGGCGGCACCGGGGAGCTGTTTTTT. Its translation is CASSLRTGGGTGELFF.

The rearrangement uses TRBV6-1 and TRBJ2-2; the match to TRBD2 covers 12 bases. Germline V gene sequence: CDR1 MNHNS, CDR2 SASEGT. The CDR3 runs 16 residues. Trimming took 6 bases from V and 3 from J; bases not matched to a gene: 5. The DNA of the CDR3 is TGTGCCAGCAGCAGACTAGCGGGAGCCGACACCGGGGAGCTGTTTTTT. Protein product: CASSRLAGADTGELFF.

The V call is TRBV6-1, the J call TRBJ2-3, with 14 positions matching TRBD2. The V and J ends lost 6 bases and 5 bases, in that order; junction bases with no gene match: 4. The CDR3 covers 15 residues. Germline V CDR1 and CDR2: MNHNS, SASEGT. CDR3 amino acids: CASSGLAGGIDTQYF. For the CDR3, the DNA is TGTGCCAGCAGCGGACTAGCGGGAGGAATAGATACGCAGTATTTT.

This clonotype came up many times. This sequence joins TRBV6-4 and TRBJ2-1; D may correspond to TRBD1 or TRBD2 (7 bases each). Trimming shortened V by 4 bases and J by 2 bases, and 15 bases separated the two germline ends. CDR1 MRHNA and CDR2 SNTAGT come from the germline V gene. The CDR3 spans 16 residues. CDR3 loop: CASSGTGEGTYNEQFF. The CDR3 region has the DNA TGTGCCAGCAGTGGTACAGGGGAGGGAACCTACAATGAGCAGTTCTTC.

This clonotype was seen ten or more times. CDR3 bases: TGTGCCAGCAGCCTTAGCGGGAGTTTTTACGAGCAGTACTTC. Translated, it gives CASSLSGSFYEQYF. V and J are TRBV7-9 and TRBJ2-7; TRBD2 matches at 9 bases. Unmatched junction bases numbered 6, after V lost 5 bases and J lost 4 bases. This CDR3 is built from 14 residues. Germline CDR1 reads SEHNR; CDR2 reads FQNEAQ (reference sequence).

This clonotype was seen at least ten times. The V and J genes are TRBV28 and TRBJ1-5; TRBD1 might be the D (5 bases). Trimming cost V 4 bases and J 12 bases, with 13 bases left between them. CDR1 is MDHEN, CDR2 SYDVKM, per germline. The CDR3 is made up of 12 amino acids. CDR3 residues: CASSSGYRYQHF. For the CDR3, the DNA is TGTGCCAGCAGTTCGGGTTACAGGTACCAGCATTTT.

This clonotype has a handful of counts. The gene calls are TRBV28 and TRBJ1-4; 9 nucleotides match TRBD1. This CDR3 region has 17 residues. Trimming removed 2 bases from V and 8 bases from J; junction bases left unmatched: 12. Germline CDR1 MDHEN, CDR2 SYDVKM. The CDR3 spells CASSLIGMGQGEEKLFF. The CDR3 nucleotides read TGTGCCAGCAGTTTAATTGGGATGGGACAGGGCGAAGAAAAACTGTTTTTT.

This clonotype has only a few counts. The V gene is TRBV4-3, the J gene TRBJ1-2; 8 nucleotides agree with TRBD1. The CDR3 is 15 amino acids. The V gene end was trimmed by 6 bases and the J gene end by 7 bases; junction bases not matched to a gene: 13. CDR1 is LGHNA, CDR2 YSLEER, per germline. CDR3 sequence (DNA): TGCGCCAGCAGGAAGGACAGGGACCATCGGGGTGGCTACACCTTC. Translation gives CASRKDRDHRGGYTF.

There are a few counts of this clonotype. The chain links TRBV29-1 to TRBJ2-1; D is tentatively TRBD1 or TRBD2 (5 bases each). Germline assignment: CDR1 SQVTM and CDR2 ANQGSEA. With 3 bases removed from V and 10 bases from J, the gap between germline ends came to 19 bases. The CDR3 runs 14 residues. In nucleotides, the CDR3 is TGCAGCGTTGATCATTCAGGGTCGGGGTCGGAGCAGTTCTTC. Amino acid sequence: CSVDHSGSGSEQFF.

Details on this clonotype: It is likely a read error, because the conserved phenylalanine at the end of the CDR3 is missing. The chain recombines TRBV5-4 with TRBJ2-5; 7 positions agree with TRBD1. CDR1 SGHNT and CDR2 YYREEE come from the germline V gene (reference sequence). The CDR3 runs to 13 residues. V lost 2 bases, J lost 5 bases, and 3 bases stayed unmatched. The CDR3 region is CASSLQGKETQYL. The DNA for the CDR3 is TGTGCCAGCAGCTTACAGGGGAAGGAGACCCAGTACCTC.

This clonotype has just a few counts. The chain is built from TRBV6-2 or TRBV6-3 and TRBJ2-7; D gene ambiguous. The V and J ends lost 7 bases and 3 bases respectively, with 13 bases between them. CDR1 is MNHEY, CDR2 SVGEGT, per germline. This CDR3 is 13 amino acids long. CDR3 sequence: CASKVNRGYEQYF. CDR3 in DNA: TGTGCCAGCAAGGTAAACAGAGGCTACGAGCAGTACTTC.

V and J are TRBV29-1 and TRBJ2-4, with D maybe TRBD2 (5 bases). The CDR3 extends over 14 amino acids. Per the germline V gene, CDR1 is SQVTM and CDR2 is ANQGSEA. Trimming took 4 bases from V and 4 from J, leaving 14 bases between them. The chain's CDR3 is CSVVGREEKNIQYF. CDR3 coding DNA: TGCAGCGTTGTTGGTCGGGAAGAGAAAAACATTCAGTACTTC.

The chain is built from TRBV19 and TRBJ1-6, with D unclear. The V gene's germline CDR1 is LNHDA and CDR2 SQIVND (reference sequence). V lost 9 bases, J lost 0 bases, and 27 bases lay in between. The CDR3 spans 20 residues. CDR3 in DNA: TGTGCCAGAGGGAAGGACCGACCTTGCGACCTAAGCTCCTATAATTCACCCCTCCACTTT. Translation: CARGKDRPCDLSSYNSPLHF.

This clonotype was seen at least ten times. J is TRBJ1-1 and V is TRBV6-1; a possible D gene is TRBD1 (5 bases). Germline-derived CDR1 and CDR2 are MNHNS and SASEGT. This CDR3 region has 13 residues. The V gene lost 5 bases and the J gene lost 6 bases, with 13 bases spanning the gap. CDR3 nucleotide sequence: TGTGCCAGCAGTAGGGACGGGGCCTCTGAAGCTTTCTTT. Translating it yields CASSRDGASEAFF.

The chain combines TRBV20-1 with TRBJ2-5, with no clear D. From germline, CDR1 is DFQATT and CDR2 SNEGSKA (reference sequence). The CDR3 has 13 residues. Trimming took 6 bases from V and 3 from J, leaving 14 bases between them. CDR3 DNA: TGCAGTGCCTCCATGACTGGAGAAGAGACCCAGTACTTC. This gives the protein CSASMTGEETQYF.

A few counts support this clonotype. The chain employs TRBV29-1 and TRBJ2-4, with 9 bases fitting TRBD1. V dropped 5 bases and J dropped 3; count of bases not matched to a gene: 5. The CDR3 consists of 14 residues. The germline CDR1 and CDR2 sequences are SQVTM and ANQGSEA. The CDR3, as DNA: TGCAGCGTTACCACGGGACAGGGCAAAAACATTCAGTACTTC. Encoded protein: CSVTTGQGKNIQYF.

In its sample, this clonotype was seen many times. CDR3 sequence: CASSFQGGSSDGYTF. CDR3 nucleotide sequence: TGTGCCAGCAGCTTCCAGGGGGGCTCGTCGGATGGCTACACCTTC. The rearrangement joins TRBV7-9 to TRBJ1-2; 7 bases align to TRBD1. The CDR3 is made up of 15 amino acids. CDR1 and CDR2 from the germline V gene are SEHNR and FQNEAQ (reference sequence). V dropped 3 bases and J dropped 6; count of bases not matched to a gene: 10.